The source of this T cell receptor beta chain is a study of cytomegalovirus exposure and HLA in healthy donors. General observations from the study: A later analysis linked a missense variant in DCLRE1C to the trimming of TCR beta V and J genes.

The PCR was carried out with 60 Vbeta primers and 13 Jbeta primers. Generated by immunoSEQ multiplex PCR, the TCRdb table keeps only in-frame clones and is missing some. The sample consists of under 130,000 clones, 83% of them appearing once. The trim removed 6 bases at V and 0 bases at J, leaving 5 bases unmatched. Germline CDR1 is SQVTM and CDR2 is ANQGSEA. The CDR3 totals 14 residues. About this clone itself: Its antigen is as yet unknown.

V usage is TRBV29-1 and J usage is TRBJ2-3, with 8 bases identical to TRBD1. The TCR comes from a man in his late teens or twenties in good health and CMV-seronegative. Input material: PBMCs. In DNA, the CDR3 is TGCAGCGTAGGACAGGGATCTAGCACAGATACGCAGTATTTT. The encoded protein is CSVGQGSSTDTQYF.